These 11 T cell receptor beta chains originate from one sample sequenced in a study of beta chain features in type 1 diabetes. The whole isolated RNA underwent reverse transcription, so sequencing captured expressed TCRB transcripts. Only in-frame clones appear in the TCRdb table, and some are missing; sequencing was by immunoSEQ multiplex PCR. The data show around 350,000 clones, about 12% seen once. Sequenced material: naive CD4+ T cells from blood. These receptors all come from a young man in good health.

This chain joins TRBV28 and TRBJ1-1; tentative D call: TRBD1 (6 bases). CDR1 MDHEN and CDR2 SYDVKM come from the germline V gene. The V end was cut by 1 base, the J end by 1 base, with 10 bases between. The CDR3 covers 15 residues. The CDR3 sequence is CASSLSGGGNTEAFF. In DNA, the CDR3 is TGTGCCAGCAGTTTATCGGGGGGCGGGAACACTGAAGCTTTCTTT. Filled out from reference TRBV28 and TRBJ1-1, the complete variable domain reads DVKVTQSSRYLVKRTGEKVFLECVQDMDHENMFWYRQDPGLGLRLIYFSYDVKMKEKGDIPEGYSVSREKKERFSLILESASTNQTSMYLCASSLSGGGNTEAFFGQGTRLTVV.

The chain recombines TRBV20-1 with TRBJ2-5; D ambiguous. V was shortened by 5 bases and J by 5 bases, with 9 bases between the two germline ends. Germline V gives CDR1 DFQATT, CDR2 SNEGSKA (reference sequence). The CDR3 totals 11 residues. The CDR3 DNA sequence: TGCAGTGCTCTAGTCCCGGAGACCCAGTACTTC. The encoded protein is CSALVPETQYF.

This chain uses TRBV27 with TRBJ1-2; 8 nucleotides align to TRBD1. Unmatched junction bases numbered 6, after V lost 3 bases and J lost 3 bases. The CDR3 consists of 15 residues. Per the germline V gene, CDR1 is MNHEY and CDR2 is SMNVEV (reference sequence). CDR3 loop: CASSLSDRGHYGYTF. CDR3 DNA sequence: TGTGCCAGCAGTTTGTCCGACAGGGGCCACTATGGCTACACCTTC.

This clone was observed a handful of times. The rearrangement joins TRBV25-1 to TRBJ1-2; no reliable D call. Germline-derived CDR1 and CDR2 are MGHDK and SYGVNS. Trimming shortened V by 8 bases and J by 1 base, and 11 bases separated the two germline ends. CDR3 size: 13 residues. Here the CDR3 reads CASSVAGNYGYTF. The CDR3 bases are TGTGCCAGCTCGGTAGCGGGTAACTATGGCTACACCTTC.

This clone appeared a few times. The V and J genes are TRBV29-1 and TRBJ1-2; weak D call: TRBD1 (5 bases). The CDR3 runs 15 residues. The germline V gene encodes CDR1 SQVTM and CDR2 ANQGSEA. V was trimmed by 2 bases and J by 7 bases, leaving 20 bases between them. The DNA for the CDR3 is TGCAGCGTTGAACCTGATTTCGGGGGGAATCGTGGCTACACCTTC. It is translated as CSVEPDFGGNRGYTF.

This clone was detected a few times. J is TRBJ1-1 and V is TRBV25-1; D gene ambiguous. Trimming removed 4 bases from V and 1 base from J, with 7 bases in between. The CDR3 runs to 13 residues. The germline V gene has CDR1 MGHDK and CDR2 SYGVNS. In DNA, the CDR3 is TGTGCCAGCAGTGGCTACGGGAACACTGAAGCTTTCTTT. It yields the protein CASSGYGNTEAFF.

This clone was seen a handful of times. Other DNA sequences of this sample code for an identical CDR3. The chain recombines TRBV30 with TRBJ2-5; a possible D gene is TRBD1 (7 bases). Deletions cut 2 bases from V and 4 bases from J, with 11 bases between. Germline loops: CDR1 GTSNPN, CDR2 SVGIG (reference sequence). This CDR3 is built from 13 residues. In DNA, the CDR3 is TGTGCCTGGAGTTCAGGGGGGAGAGAGACCCAGTACTTC. This gives the protein CAWSSGGRETQYF.

This clone appeared a few times. This chain links TRBV28 with TRBJ2-2, with 7 bases matching TRBD2. V lost 5 bases, J lost 0 bases, and 3 bases stayed unmatched. Germline lookup yields CDR1 MDHEN and CDR2 SYDVKM. This CDR3 spans 15 amino acids. The CDR3 sequence: CASSRGSSNTGELFF. The CDR3 DNA follows: TGTGCCAGCAGTCGCGGGAGTTCGAACACCGGGGAGCTGTTTTTT.

Only a few counts were recorded for this clone. The rearrangement links TRBV28 to TRBJ2-5; 8 bases map to TRBD2. CDR1 is MDHEN and CDR2 is SYDVKM in the germline V gene. The trim removed 3 bases at V and 2 bases at J, leaving 5 bases unmatched. This CDR3 comprises 15 residues. CDR3 in DNA: TGTGCCAGCAGTTTGGGTAGCGGGACTCAAGAGACCCAGTACTTC. Its translation is CASSLGSGTQETQYF.

The table lists this clone with a few counts. The rearrangement joins TRBV6-4 to TRBJ2-3, with TRBD2 matching over 8 bases. V shed 2 bases, J shed 0 bases, and the junction held 4 bases outside the gene matches. The CDR3 is 16 amino acids. The V gene's germline CDR1 is MRHNA and CDR2 SNTAGT. CDR3 region: CASSDRASGSTDTQYF. In DNA form, the CDR3 reads TGTGCCAGCAGTGACAGGGCTAGCGGGAGCACAGATACGCAGTATTTT.

This clone appeared a few times. The J gene is TRBJ2-1, the V gene TRBV7-2; 9 bases map to TRBD1. This CDR3 contains 15 residues. The J segment lost 4 bases and the V segment lost 3 bases, leaving 4 bases of the junction unmatched. From germline, CDR1 is SGHTA and CDR2 FQGNSA. CDR3 region: CASSLDRGPYNEQFF. The CDR3, as DNA: TGTGCCAGCAGCTTGGACAGGGGTCCTTACAATGAGCAGTTCTTC.